This note documents a single T cell receptor beta chain sequence. The data were taken from a study of blood T cells in healthy people across ages. With a J-beta primer mix and a sample-barcoded 5' primer, a second PCR ran roughly 6 to 11 cycles. TCRdb independently ran MiXCR on the 5' RACE reads; one entry per CDR3 protein. The data show about 940,000 distinct CDR3 sequences, with around 48% seen just once and 13% held by the top ten. The CDR3 runs 14 residues. Between the trimmed V and J ends, which lost 9 bases and 1 base, there was a span of 14 bases. Germline assignment: CDR1 SGHTA and CDR2 FQGTGA.

The rearrangement joins TRBV7-3 to TRBJ2-3, with D tentatively TRBD2 (5 bases). Material for sequencing was blood. The sequence was obtained from a man between 25 and 39 years old in good health. CDR3 sequence (DNA): TGTGCCAGACATTTTGCGGGCTGCACAGATACGCAGTATTTT. Encoded protein: CARHFAGCTDTQYF. Using reference TRBV7-3 and TRBJ2-3 for the parts outside the CDR3, the full variable domain is GAGVSQTPSNKVTEKGKYVELRCDPISGHTALYWYRQSLGQGPEFLIYFQGTGAADDSGLPNDRFFAVRPEGSVSTLKIQRTERGDSAVYLCARHFAGCTDTQYFGPGTRLTVL.